The 5 T cell receptor beta chains below were found in one sample sequenced in a study of CD8 T cells in Susac syndrome. RNA in amounts of roughly 0.5 to 1 ug was reverse transcribed with random hexamers. MiXCR, applied by TCRdb to the immunoSEQ multiplex PCR reads, yields one record per CDR3 protein. The repertoire holds some 200,000 distinct CDR3 sequences, with nearly 95% as singletons. What was sequenced was CD4+ T cells from PBMCs. The source is a human donor with multiple sclerosis.

This chain uses TRBV11-2 with TRBJ1-2; the D is unclear. This CDR3 comprises 14 residues. Germline V CDR1 and CDR2: SGHAT, FQNNGV. Trimming removed 5 bases at V and 6 bases at J, with 16 bases between. CDR3 in amino acids: CASSNPGRLDGYTF. CDR3 DNA sequence: TGTGCCAGCAGCAACCCCGGACGGTTAGATGGCTACACCTTC.

The CDR3 coding sequence is TGCGCCAGCAGCTCACTAGCGGCCCACCCAGATACGCAGTATTTT. This gives the protein CASSSLAAHPDTQYF. The genes are TRBV5-1 and TRBJ2-3; 8 bases align to TRBD2. CDR3 length equals 15 residues. Germline CDR1 SGHRS, CDR2 YFSETQ. Trimming took 3 bases from V and 4 from J; bases not matched to a gene: 7.

The chain couples TRBV11-3 to TRBJ1-5, with D perhaps matching TRBD1 (5 bases). Germline lookup yields CDR1 SGHNT and CDR2 YENEEA. The CDR3 is made up of 13 amino acids. V lost 7 bases and J lost 7, with 14 bases in between. CDR3 amino acids: CASIPSRDQPQHF. CDR3 DNA: TGTGCCAGCATCCCCAGCAGGGACCAGCCCCAGCATTTT.

This chain connects TRBV29-1 to TRBJ2-2; D is possibly TRBD1 or TRBD2 (5 bases each). Germline CDR1 reads SQVTM; CDR2 reads ANQGSEA. Trimming removed 4 bases from V and 1 base from J, with 10 bases in between. This CDR3 is 14 amino acids long. Here the CDR3 DNA reads TGCAGCGTTGTGGGGACGCTGAACACCGGGGAGCTGTTTTTT. Its protein is CSVVGTLNTGELFF.

This chain uses TRBV2 with TRBJ1-6; TRBD1 aligns across 7 bases. The CDR3 is 12 amino acids. Germline-derived CDR1 and CDR2 are SNHLY and FYNNEI. V gave up 6 bases and J gave up 10 bases; unmatched junction bases: 3. The CDR3 DNA reads as TGTGCCAGCAGGGGGGACAGCTCACCCCTCCACTTT. This codes for CASRGDSSPLHF.